A selection of T cell receptor beta chains follows, all from one sample in a study of T cells in Graves' hyperthyroidism and ophthalmopathy. TCRdb re-derived calls from the multiplex PCR reads in MiXCR, one entry per CDR3 protein. This sample yields 540,000 or so distinct CDR3 sequences, of which more than 15% are seen a single time; roughly 6.6% belongs to the top ten. What was sequenced was blood. The receptors stem from a woman younger than 45 with Graves' hyperthyroidism. The CDR3 runs from the conserved cysteine through the conserved F or W. Fields, in order: V gene, clone size, J gene, D gene, CDR3 DNA, CDR3 protein. A D gene is named only where the DNA matches it firmly. Clone size is stated in some rows and not others, as once, few, many or a class when expanded.

v_call: TRBV15
clone_size: once
j_call: TRBJ2-2
d_call: TRBD1
cdr3_nt: TGTGCCACCAGCAAGGACAGGGGGTTATTTTCCGGGGAGCTGTTTTTT
cdr3_aa: CATSKDRGLFSGELFF

v_call: TRBV12-5
clone_size: many
j_call: TRBJ2-7
d_call: -
cdr3_nt: TGTGCTAGTGGTTTAAGGTTGGGGCACGAGCAGTACTTC
cdr3_aa: CASGLRLGHEQYF

v_call: TRBV2
clone_size: many
j_call: TRBJ2-5
d_call: TRBD2
cdr3_nt: TGTGCCAGCAGTGCCCTGACTAGCGGGATTCAAGAGACCCAGTACTTC
cdr3_aa: CASSALTSGIQETQYF

v_call: TRBV20-1
clone_size: -
j_call: TRBJ2-7
d_call: -
cdr3_nt: TGCAGTGCTAGAGTACCGGATTTTTCCTACGAGCAGTACTTC
cdr3_aa: CSARVPDFSYEQYF

v_call: TRBV20-1
clone_size: -
j_call: TRBJ2-1
d_call: -
cdr3_nt: TGCAGTGCTAGAGCCCCCCGGGACTCCTACAATGAGCAGTTCTTC
cdr3_aa: CSARAPRDSYNEQFF

v_call: TRBV24-1
clone_size: few
j_call: TRBJ2-1
d_call: TRBD2
cdr3_nt: TGTGCCACCAGTGATTTGCCCCCTCTTTCCGGGACTAGATTAGAGGGTGAGCAGTTCTTC
cdr3_aa: CATSDLPPLSGTRLEGEQFF

v_call: TRBV5-8
clone_size: few
j_call: TRBJ1-2
d_call: -
cdr3_nt: TGTGCCAGCAGCCCGATTCCCGGTGGGCCCTATGGCTACACCTTC
cdr3_aa: CASSPIPGGPYGYTF

v_call: TRBV7-6
clone_size: few
j_call: TRBJ1-5
d_call: TRBD1
cdr3_nt: TGTGCCAGCAGCTTAGACCCACAGGGGGGGCAGCCCCAGCATTTT
cdr3_aa: CASSLDPQGGQPQHF

v_call: TRBV7-9
clone_size: -
j_call: TRBJ2-1
d_call: TRBD2
cdr3_nt: TGTGCCAGCAGCTTAGGGTGGCCTAGCGGGAGGGGCTCCTACAATGAGCAGTTCTTC
cdr3_aa: CASSLGWPSGRGSYNEQFF

v_call: TRBV29-1
clone_size: -
j_call: TRBJ2-1
d_call: -
cdr3_nt: TGCAGCGTTGTAGGGTCTTACAATGAGCAGTTCTTC
cdr3_aa: CSVVGSYNEQFF

v_call: TRBV28
clone_size: many
j_call: TRBJ1-1
d_call: -
cdr3_nt: TGTGCCAGCATGATTGTGGGGGGCACTGAAGCTTTCTTT
cdr3_aa: CASMIVGGTEAFF

v_call: TRBV6-2/TRBV6-3
clone_size: many
j_call: TRBJ2-7
d_call: TRBD2
cdr3_nt: TGTGCCAGCAGTACCCTGACTAGCGGGAAGAGCTTCTACGAGCAGTACTTC
cdr3_aa: CASSTLTSGKSFYEQYF

v_call: TRBV2
clone_size: many
j_call: TRBJ2-5
d_call: TRBD2
cdr3_nt: TGTGCCATCTCCCTCGTGGGACTAGCGGGTGCAGAGACCCAGTACTTC
cdr3_aa: CAISLVGLAGAETQYF

v_call: TRBV9
clone_size: few
j_call: TRBJ2-2
d_call: TRBD2
cdr3_nt: TGTGCCAGCAGCGTAGAGGGGTTTCGGACTAGCGGTCACACCGGGGAGCTGTTTTTT
cdr3_aa: CASSVEGFRTSGHTGELFF

v_call: TRBV11-1
clone_size: -
j_call: TRBJ2-7
d_call: -
cdr3_nt: TGTGCCAGCAGCCGTCTGAAATCCTACGAGCAGTACTTC
cdr3_aa: CASSRLKSYEQYF

v_call: TRBV11-2
clone_size: many
j_call: TRBJ2-5
d_call: -
cdr3_nt: TGTGCCAGCAGCTTTGGAGACCAAGAGACCCAGTACTTC
cdr3_aa: CASSFGDQETQYF

v_call: TRBV29-1
clone_size: few
j_call: TRBJ1-4
d_call: -
cdr3_nt: TGCAGCGTTGAAGCAGGGCAAGAAAAACTGTTTTTT
cdr3_aa: CSVEAGQEKLFF

v_call: TRBV7-9
clone_size: -
j_call: TRBJ2-2
d_call: -
cdr3_nt: TGTGCCAGCAGCTCTTTCGCCAGTGGGGCCGGGGAGCTGTTTTTT
cdr3_aa: CASSSFASGAGELFF

v_call: TRBV19
clone_size: -
j_call: TRBJ2-7
d_call: TRBD1
cdr3_nt: TGTGCCAGTGGCCTGCCTGGACAGGGGTTTCACGAGCAGTACTTC
cdr3_aa: CASGLPGQGFHEQYF

v_call: TRBV6-1
clone_size: -
j_call: TRBJ1-1
d_call: -
cdr3_nt: TGTGCCAGCAGTGACTACACCAGGGAGGCTTTCTTT
cdr3_aa: CASSDYTREAFF

v_call: TRBV5-1
clone_size: few
j_call: TRBJ2-1
d_call: -
cdr3_nt: TGCGCCAGCAGCCCGGAACGGGGGCGAAATGAGCAGTTCTTC
cdr3_aa: CASSPERGRNEQFF

v_call: TRBV6-1
clone_size: many
j_call: TRBJ2-1
d_call: -
cdr3_nt: TGTGCCAGCTTGGCTAGTTCCAATGAGCAGTTCTTC
cdr3_aa: CASLASSNEQFF

v_call: TRBV7-3
clone_size: few
j_call: TRBJ2-1
d_call: TRBD2
cdr3_nt: TGTGCCAGCAGCTCGGGACTAGGTATGAATGAGCAGTTCTTC
cdr3_aa: CASSSGLGMNEQFF

v_call: TRBV12-3/TRBV12-4
clone_size: many
j_call: TRBJ2-2
d_call: -
cdr3_nt: TGTGCCAGCATTCGCGAAGCTCTGGGGTCCGGGGAGCTGTTTTTT
cdr3_aa: CASIREALGSGELFF

v_call: TRBV7-2
clone_size: many
j_call: TRBJ2-7
d_call: TRBD2
cdr3_nt: TGTGCCAGCAGCTTTACTAGCGGGGGATACGAGCAGTACTTC
cdr3_aa: CASSFTSGGYEQYF

v_call: TRBV28
clone_size: many
j_call: TRBJ2-7
d_call: TRBD2
cdr3_nt: TGTGCCACGTCCCGGACTAGCGGGAGAGGGTCCTACGAGCAGTACTTC
cdr3_aa: CATSRTSGRGSYEQYF

v_call: TRBV20-1
clone_size: many
j_call: TRBJ1-5
d_call: TRBD1
cdr3_nt: TGCAGTGCTACCGAACCGGGACAGGACTTTGGACAGCCCCAGCATTTT
cdr3_aa: CSATEPGQDFGQPQHF

v_call: TRBV30
clone_size: many
j_call: TRBJ1-3
d_call: -
cdr3_nt: TGTGCCTGGAGTGTGACGACGAACTCTGGAAACACCATATATTTT
cdr3_aa: CAWSVTTNSGNTIYF

v_call: TRBV7-9
clone_size: -
j_call: TRBJ1-4
d_call: TRBD1
cdr3_nt: TGTGCCAGCAGCTCGGACAGGAAAGGTGAAAAACTGTTTTTT
cdr3_aa: CASSSDRKGEKLFF

v_call: TRBV30
clone_size: few
j_call: TRBJ1-1
d_call: -
cdr3_nt: TGTGCCTGGAGTGTGTGGAACACTGAAGCTTTCTTT
cdr3_aa: CAWSVWNTEAFF

v_call: TRBV20-1
clone_size: few
j_call: TRBJ2-2
d_call: TRBD2
cdr3_nt: TGCAGTGCTAGAACTAGCGGGAGGGGGAACACCGGGGAGCTGTTTTTT
cdr3_aa: CSARTSGRGNTGELFF

v_call: TRBV7-2
clone_size: many
j_call: TRBJ1-1
d_call: TRBD1
cdr3_nt: TGTGCCAGCAGCTTAGAGGACAGGGGGCAAGCTTTCTTT
cdr3_aa: CASSLEDRGQAFF

v_call: TRBV12-3/TRBV12-4
clone_size: few
j_call: TRBJ2-2
d_call: TRBD2
cdr3_nt: TGTGCCAGCAGTTTCGGACTAGCGGGCCCCACCGGGGAGCTGTTTTTT
cdr3_aa: CASSFGLAGPTGELFF

v_call: TRBV11-3
clone_size: many
j_call: TRBJ1-1
d_call: -
cdr3_nt: TGTGCCAGCAGGAGCGCAGCGGACACTGAAGCTTTCTTT
cdr3_aa: CASRSAADTEAFF

v_call: TRBV20-1
clone_size: many
j_call: TRBJ2-2
d_call: -
cdr3_nt: TGCAGTGCGCCGGACCACCGAAACACCGGGGAGCTGTTTTTT
cdr3_aa: CSAPDHRNTGELFF

v_call: TRBV11-1
clone_size: -
j_call: TRBJ2-1
d_call: -
cdr3_nt: TGTGCCAGCAGCGCCGGGACGCTGAATGAGCAGTTCTTC
cdr3_aa: CASSAGTLNEQFF

v_call: TRBV7-9
clone_size: few
j_call: TRBJ2-1
d_call: TRBD2
cdr3_nt: TGTGCCAGCAGCTTAGGGGGGGGCCTCTCTAGCGGGAGGGACAATGAGCAGTTCTTC
cdr3_aa: CASSLGGGLSSGRDNEQFF

v_call: TRBV7-9
clone_size: many
j_call: TRBJ2-2
d_call: -
cdr3_nt: TGTGCCAGCAGCCAAACCCCCCTGACGGACGCGAACACCGGGGAGCTGTTTTTT
cdr3_aa: CASSQTPLTDANTGELFF

v_call: TRBV6-2/TRBV6-3
clone_size: many
j_call: TRBJ2-7
d_call: TRBD2
cdr3_nt: TGTGCCAGCAGTTACGAAGGACTAGACTACGAGCAGTACTTC
cdr3_aa: CASSYEGLDYEQYF

v_call: TRBV7-9
clone_size: many
j_call: TRBJ2-1
d_call: -
cdr3_nt: TGTGCCAGCAGCGCTAAGCTGGTTGGGTACAATGAGCAGTTCTTC
cdr3_aa: CASSAKLVGYNEQFF

v_call: TRBV28
clone_size: many
j_call: TRBJ1-1
d_call: TRBD1
cdr3_nt: TGTGCCAGCAGTCGACAGGGGGCTGGTAGCACTGAAGCTTTCTTT
cdr3_aa: CASSRQGAGSTEAFF

v_call: TRBV12-3/TRBV12-4
clone_size: many
j_call: TRBJ2-3
d_call: TRBD2
cdr3_nt: TGTGCCAGCAGATCAACTAGCGGGAGCACAGATACGCAGTATTTT
cdr3_aa: CASRSTSGSTDTQYF

v_call: TRBV2
clone_size: many
j_call: TRBJ1-5
d_call: TRBD1
cdr3_nt: TGTGCCAGCAGTGAAGGGGTCAGGGGGAGTCGGCAGCCCCAGCATTTT
cdr3_aa: CASSEGVRGSRQPQHF

v_call: TRBV20-1
clone_size: many
j_call: TRBJ2-1
d_call: -
cdr3_nt: TGCAGTGCTTGGTCTTCCTCCTACAATGAGCAGTTCTTC
cdr3_aa: CSAWSSSYNEQFF

v_call: TRBV20-1
clone_size: many
j_call: TRBJ2-4
d_call: -
cdr3_nt: TGCAGTGCTAGTTTGATAGCCAAAAACATTCAGTACTTC
cdr3_aa: CSASLIAKNIQYF

v_call: TRBV29-1
clone_size: few
j_call: TRBJ1-2
d_call: -
cdr3_nt: TGCAGCGTTGAAGATCGGGGGCATGGCTACACCTTC
cdr3_aa: CSVEDRGHGYTF

v_call: TRBV7-9
clone_size: many
j_call: TRBJ2-3
d_call: -
cdr3_nt: TGTGCCAGCAGCTTGACACTAAGCACAGATACGCAGTATTTT
cdr3_aa: CASSLTLSTDTQYF

v_call: TRBV7-2
clone_size: few
j_call: TRBJ2-7
d_call: TRBD1
cdr3_nt: TGTGCCAACAGCCGCTCAGGGGGTGGCGAGCAGTACTTC
cdr3_aa: CANSRSGGGEQYF

v_call: TRBV9
clone_size: -
j_call: TRBJ1-4
d_call: -
cdr3_nt: TGTGCCAGCAGCGCCCCTGGGGGGGGTGAAAAACTGTTTTTT
cdr3_aa: CASSAPGGGEKLFF

v_call: TRBV19
clone_size: few
j_call: TRBJ2-2
d_call: TRBD1
cdr3_nt: TGTGCCAGTAGTACCGGCCCTGGACAGGGATCGGGCGGGGAGCTGTTTTTT
cdr3_aa: CASSTGPGQGSGGELFF

v_call: TRBV5-8
clone_size: -
j_call: TRBJ2-1
d_call: TRBD2
cdr3_nt: TGTGCCAGCAGCAGCAGGACTAGCGGGAGACCCGGGGCTGAAGAGCAGTTCTTC
cdr3_aa: CASSSRTSGRPGAEEQFF

v_call: TRBV5-6
clone_size: -
j_call: TRBJ2-2
d_call: -
cdr3_nt: TGTGCCAGCAGCCTATACTCGGGGACCGAGAACACCGGGGAGCTGTTTTTT
cdr3_aa: CASSLYSGTENTGELFF

v_call: TRBV11-2
clone_size: many
j_call: TRBJ2-7
d_call: TRBD1
cdr3_nt: TGTGCCAGCAGCTTCGGACAGGGCAACTCCTACGAGCAGTACTTC
cdr3_aa: CASSFGQGNSYEQYF